The next 28 T cell receptor beta chains were all read from a single sample in a study of blood T cell repertoires in COVID-19. Generated by immunoSEQ multiplex PCR, the TCRdb table keeps only in-frame clones and is missing some. The data contain under 30,000 clones, over 75% of them singletons. The sequencing sample was made of peripheral blood. The receptors were sampled from a man aged 45-65 years with active COVID-19.

The CDR3 loop is CATSRSTDGDQPQHF. CDR3 bases: TGTGCCACCAGCAGGTCGACAGATGGAGATCAGCCCCAGCATTTT. V is TRBV15 and J is TRBJ1-5; perhaps TRBD1 as D (5 bases). Germline-derived CDR1 and CDR2 are LNHNV and YYDKDF (reference sequence). The CDR3 totals 15 residues. Trimming stripped 3 bases from V and 5 bases from J, with 14 bases between.

The V gene is TRBV27, the J gene TRBJ2-3, with TRBD2 matching 10 bases. Germline CDR1 reads MNHEY; CDR2 reads SMNVEV (reference sequence). V trimming: 5 bases; J trimming: 6 bases; junction bases outside the gene matches: 11. The CDR3 spans 16 residues. The CDR3 nucleotides are TGTGCCAGCAGTCCGGTTAGCGGGAGGTTGTATGATACGCAGTATTTT. Its protein product is CASSPVSGRLYDTQYF.

The chain couples TRBV11-2 to TRBJ2-7; D remains ambiguous. Trimming took off 3 bases at V and 1 base at J, with 7 bases between the two ends. The CDR3 contains 13 residues. Germline V gives CDR1 SGHAT, CDR2 FQNNGV. CDR3 in amino acids: CASSFEASYEQYV. The DNA for the CDR3 is TGTGCCAGCAGCTTTGAAGCATCCTACGAGCAGTACGTC.

The chain recombines TRBV4-1 with TRBJ2-1; D is perhaps TRBD2 (5 bases). V was pared by 2 bases and J by 6 bases, with 14 bases between. Germline CDR1 is MGHRA and CDR2 is YSYEKL. The CDR3 runs to 15 residues. The chain's CDR3 is CASSQFYQAGNEQFF. In DNA, the CDR3 is TGCGCCAGCAGCCAATTCTACCAGGCGGGCAATGAGCAGTTCTTC.

The genes are TRBV5-4 and TRBJ2-3; the D gene is possibly TRBD2 (6 bases). The CDR3 sequence is 18 residues long. Germline CDR1 SGHNT, CDR2 YYREEE (reference sequence). V lost 0 bases and J lost 0, with 17 bases in between. The CDR3 sequence: CASSLDGPGRGSTDTQYF. The CDR3 region has the DNA TGTGCCAGCAGCTTGGATGGTCCGGGGCGGGGTAGCACAGATACGCAGTATTTT.

This chain joins TRBV7-8 and TRBJ1-5, with a possible D match to TRBD1 (5 bases). Trimming shortened V by 5 bases and J by 6 bases, and 20 bases separated the two germline ends. Germline CDR1 and CDR2: SGHVS and FQNEAQ. This CDR3 is 16 amino acids long. The CDR3 reads CASSLRGRDLGQPQHF. In nucleotides, the CDR3 is TGTGCCAGCAGCCTCCGAGGGAGGGACTTGGGTCAGCCCCAGCATTTT.

In this sample, this clone turned up once. The V call is TRBV7-9, the J call TRBJ2-1; 8 nucleotides agree with TRBD2. Germline V gives CDR1 SEHNR, CDR2 FQNEAQ (reference sequence). The J segment lost 6 bases and the V segment lost 4 bases, leaving 8 bases of the junction unmatched. There are 15 residues in the CDR3. CDR3 residues: CASSSDGGGTNEQFF. CDR3 DNA: TGTGCCAGCAGCTCCGACGGCGGGGGGACCAATGAGCAGTTCTTC.

J is TRBJ2-7 and V is TRBV16, with D possibly TRBD2 on 6 matching bases. The germline V gene has CDR1 KGHSY and CDR2 FQNENV. The CDR3 loop spans 13 amino acids. Trimming shortened V by 1 base and J by 5 bases, and 9 bases separated the two germline ends. CDR3 nucleotides: TGTGCCAGCAGCCAATGGCGGGGCGACGAGCAGTACTTC. Translation: CASSQWRGDEQYF.

V is TRBV4-2 and J is TRBJ1-1; possibly TRBD1 for D (6 bases). V was cut by 0 bases and J by 5 bases, with 10 bases left in between. This CDR3 contains 14 residues. CDR1 and CDR2 (germline): LGHNA, YNFKEQ. CDR3 sequence: CASSQDTQGTEAFF. The CDR3 bases are TGTGCCAGCAGCCAAGATACCCAGGGGACTGAAGCTTTCTTT.

The J gene is TRBJ1-1, the V gene TRBV6-5; possible D gene TRBD1, 5 bases. Per the germline V gene, CDR1 is MNHEY and CDR2 is SVGAGI. V was cut by 6 bases and J by 5 bases, with 19 bases left in between. The CDR3 sequence is 15 residues long. The CDR3 loop is CASSHDAGPGTEAFF. CDR3 coding DNA: TGTGCCAGCAGCCACGACGCAGGGCCCGGGACTGAAGCTTTCTTT.

The chain uses TRBV23-1 and TRBJ2-1, with TRBD1 identical over 8 bases. TRBV23-1 is noted as an ORF with a role that remains uncertain. The CDR3 totals 16 residues. J gave up 6 bases and V 4 bases, and 11 bases lay outside the gene matches. CDR3 DNA: TGCGCCAGCAGTCCGACCGGGACAGGCGGTTCCAATGAGCAGTTCTTC. Its protein is CASSPTGTGGSNEQFF.

The rearrangement joins TRBV21-1 to TRBJ2-7; the tabulated D call, TRBD2, remains unverified against the DNA. TRBV21-1 is a pseudogene. The CDR3 is 11 residues long. CDR3 sequence: CASSKVGLAVV. CDR3 in DNA: TGTGCCAGCAGCAAAGTTGGGCTAGCGGTAGTC.

This chain connects TRBV4-1 to TRBJ2-7; 10 bases are shared with TRBD1. The length of the CDR3 is 15 residues. Unmatched junction bases numbered 6, after V lost 5 bases and J lost 2 bases. From germline, CDR1 is MGHRA and CDR2 YSYEKL. CDR3 residues: CASSSGQGVAYEQYV. The CDR3 region has the DNA TGCGCCAGCAGCTCTGGACAGGGGGTCGCCTACGAGCAGTACGTC.

The J gene is TRBJ1-3, the V gene TRBV29-1; 7 bases line up with TRBD1. This CDR3 is built from 15 residues. J was trimmed by 0 bases and V by 7 bases; bases with no gene match: 9. Germline CDR1 SQVTM, CDR2 ANQGSEA. Here the CDR3 reads CSAEGTANSGNTIYF. In nucleotides, the CDR3 is TGCAGCGCCGAAGGGACAGCCAACTCTGGAAACACCATATATTTT.

The table lists this clone with a few counts. CDR3: CASSTGTTLGEQYF. The CDR3, as DNA: TGTGCCAGCAGTACCGGGACTACCCTTGGCGAGCAGTACTTC. The chain joins TRBV6-6 to TRBJ2-7; 7 bases agree with TRBD2. The V gene end was trimmed by 5 bases and the J gene end by 6 bases; junction bases not matched to a gene: 10. The CDR3 consists of 14 residues. Germline CDR1 reads MNHNY; CDR2 reads SVGAGI (reference sequence).

The V call is TRBV9, the J call TRBJ1-1; 8 bases map to TRBD1. The trim removed 1 base at V and 5 bases at J, leaving 7 bases unmatched. This CDR3 is built from 15 residues. Germline values: CDR1 SGDLS, CDR2 YYNGEE. The CDR3 loop reads CASSVQPGGPTEAFF. DNA for the CDR3: TGTGCCAGCAGCGTACAGCCAGGGGGCCCTACTGAAGCTTTCTTT.

The chain combines TRBV6-5 with TRBJ1-4; TRBD1 matches 7 bases. V was pared by 8 bases and J by 6 bases, with 6 bases of the junction left unmatched. Germline CDR1 reads MNHEY; CDR2 reads SVGAGI. This CDR3 contains 13 residues. CDR3 bases: TGTGCCAGCCAGAGGGGACAGCATGAAAAACTGTTTTTT. Protein: CASQRGQHEKLFF.

The chain employs TRBV18 and TRBJ2-1, with 12 bases identical to TRBD2. V was clipped by 6 bases and J by 5 bases; unmatched bases: 5. Germline V gene data show CDR1 as KGHSH and CDR2 as LQKENI. The CDR3 is 15 amino acids. Written as DNA, the CDR3 is TGTGCCAGCTCCCCTACTAGCGGGAGGAACAATGAGCAGTTCTTC. It encodes CASSPTSGRNNEQFF.

The chain is built from TRBV7-9 and TRBJ2-2, with 11 bases identical to TRBD2. The germline CDR1 and CDR2 sequences are SEHNR and FQNEAQ (reference sequence). After removal of 5 bases from V and 6 bases from J, the junction contained 8 bases not matched to a gene. The length of the CDR3 is 16 residues. CDR3 DNA sequence: TGTGCCAGCAGCATAGAGGGGACTAGCGGCGCCGGGGAGCTGTTTTTT. Amino acids: CASSIEGTSGAGELFF.

The chain joins TRBV7-6 to TRBJ2-7; D ambiguous. The length of the CDR3 is 14 residues. Trimming stripped 3 bases from V and 1 base from J, with 10 bases between. Per the germline V gene, CDR1 is SGHVS and CDR2 is FNYEAQ. The CDR3 sequence is CASSLNGQSYEQYF. Written as DNA, the CDR3 is TGTGCCAGCAGCTTGAATGGGCAATCCTACGAGCAGTACTTC. Supplemented by reference TRBV7-6 and TRBJ2-7, the full variable domain reads GAGVSQSPRYKVTKRGQDVALRCDPISGHVSLYWYRQALGQGPEFLTYFNYEAQQDKSGLPNDRFSAERPEGSISTLTIQRTEQRDSAMYRCASSLNGQSYEQYFGPGTRLTVT.

Comments on this clone: Other DNA sequences in this sample translate to the same CDR3. The chain carries TRBV7-2 and TRBJ1-4; 10 bases fit TRBD1. Germline V gene sequence: CDR1 SGHTA, CDR2 FQGNSA. V lost 5 bases and J lost 8; bases outside the gene matches: 8. The CDR3 loop spans 15 amino acids. The CDR3: CASSPDRGRGEKLFF. The DNA for the CDR3 is TGTGCCAGCAGCCCTGACAGGGGGCGCGGGGAAAAACTGTTTTTT.

The chain uses TRBV5-1 and TRBJ1-5, with D possibly matching TRBD1 (5 bases). Germline CDR1 reads SGHRS; CDR2 reads YFSETQ. This CDR3 is 14 amino acids long. The V and J ends lost 4 bases and 5 bases respectively, with 13 bases between them. The CDR3 region is CASSIDSRDQPQHF. CDR3 coding DNA: TGCGCCAGCAGCATCGACAGCCGGGATCAGCCCCAGCATTTT.

V and J are TRBV29-1 and TRBJ2-1; D not resolved. V shed 4 bases and J shed 7 bases, with 17 bases lying between them. The germline CDR1 and CDR2 sequences are SQVTM and ANQGSEA. This CDR3 is built from 14 residues. As DNA, the CDR3 is TGCAGCGTTGTCACCCAGATGTTAAGTAATGAGCAGTTCTTC. This encodes CSVVTQMLSNEQFF.

The V gene is TRBV6-5, the J gene TRBJ2-1; TRBD2 matches at 14 bases. Trimming removed 6 bases from V and 8 bases from J; junction bases left unmatched: 6. The CDR3 spans 15 residues. Germline V gives CDR1 MNHEY, CDR2 SVGAGI. CDR3 sequence reads: CASSWTSGRTHEQFF. The CDR3 DNA follows: TGTGCCAGCAGCTGGACTAGCGGGAGGACCCATGAGCAGTTCTTC.

The chain uses TRBV3-1 (or the pseudogene TRBV3-2) and TRBJ2-3; 9 bases agree with TRBD2. Germline V gives CDR1 LGHDT, CDR2 YNNKEL (reference sequence). J lost 2 bases, V lost 2 bases, and 2 bases had no gene match. This CDR3 has 15 amino acids. CDR3 amino acids: CASSQLAGHTDTQYF. CDR3 in DNA: TGTGCCAGCAGCCAACTAGCGGGGCACACAGATACGCAGTATTTT.

The chain combines TRBV2 with TRBJ2-7; TRBD1 aligns across 7 bases. Germline CDR1 SNHLY, CDR2 FYNNEI. V lost 1 base and J lost 11; bases outside the gene matches: 5. The CDR3 covers 12 residues. The CDR3 spells CASSEDRGSKYF. In DNA, the CDR3 is TGTGCCAGCAGTGAAGACAGGGGTTCCAAGTACTTC.

This rearrangement joins TRBV5-1 to TRBJ2-1; 9 positions agree with TRBD2. V was pared by 4 bases and J by 5 bases, with 16 bases of the junction left unmatched. The CDR3 loop spans 18 amino acids. Germline V gene lookup returns CDR1 SGHRS and CDR2 YFSETQ. The DNA for the CDR3 is TGCGCCAGCAGCAGATTAGCGGGAGCACCTTCGAGGAACAATGAGCAGTTCTTC. This encodes CASSRLAGAPSRNNEQFF.

The rearrangement uses TRBV6-6 and TRBJ1-3; the D gene is possibly TRBD1 (5 bases). The germline gives CDR1 MNHNY, CDR2 SVGAGI (reference sequence). The CDR3 is made up of 14 amino acids. The V end lost 7 bases, the J end lost 2 bases, and 12 bases lay between the germline ends. The CDR3 DNA is TGTGCCAGCAATTCGGGGGGAACTGGAAACACCATATATTTT. Residues: CASNSGGTGNTIYF.